These T cell receptor beta chains were read from a single sample in a study of T cell repertoires in cytomegalovirus infection. Via MiXCR, TCRdb re-called the reads, giving one row per CDR3 protein. The top ten clones hold about 20% of a sample with about 700,000 distinct CDR3 sequences, about 30% of them seen once. These TCRs' antigens remain unknown. Source: cultured PBMCs, taken from culture after CMV antigen stimulation. These receptors all come from a human donor in good health (CMV status not recorded). Some clones in this sample may be carry-over from other donors' samples. CDR3s include the opening cysteine and the closing phenylalanine or tryptophan. D genes are given only for firm matches. Expanded clones are given a class, and other clones once, few, many or no size at all.

J: TRBJ2-7
size: few
D: TRBD1
V: TRBV12-3/TRBV12-4
DNA: TGTGCCAGCACCCTACAGGGGCCCCACTACGAGCAGTACTTC
CDR3: CASTLQGPHYEQYF

J: TRBJ1-5
size: NA
D: TRBD1
V: TRBV7-9
DNA: TGTGCCAGCAGCATCGGACAGGGGGCGCAACATCAGCCCCAGCATTTT
CDR3: CASSIGQGAQHQPQHF

J: TRBJ2-1
size: NA
D: TRBD2
V: TRBV6-2/TRBV6-3
DNA: TGTGCCAGCAGAATCTGGAGGACTAGCGGGAGGTTAATATACAATGAGCAGTTCTTC
CDR3: CASRIWRTSGRLIYNEQFF

J: TRBJ2-1
size: many
D: TRBD2
V: TRBV7-2
DNA: TGTGCCAGCAGCTTCCGCGGGAGAGTGAATGAGCAGTTCTTC
CDR3: CASSFRGRVNEQFF

J: TRBJ1-4
size: few
D: NA
V: TRBV7-2
DNA: TGTGCTTCGGGAGGTACCCGGGAAAAACTGTTTTTT
CDR3: CASGGTREKLFF

J: TRBJ1-5
size: few
D: NA
V: TRBV19
DNA: TGTGCCAGTAGTCCCACGGGGTGGAATCAGCCCCAGCATTTT
CDR3: CASSPTGWNQPQHF

J: TRBJ2-1
size: few
D: NA
V: TRBV7-2
DNA: TGTGCCAGCAGCCTCGCCTGGGATGAGCAGTTCTTC
CDR3: CASSLAWDEQFF

J: TRBJ1-1
size: many
D: NA
V: TRBV12-3/TRBV12-4
DNA: TGTGCCAGCAGCTTGCGCGGGACTGAAGCTTTCTTT
CDR3: CASSLRGTEAFF

J: TRBJ2-3
size: few
D: TRBD2
V: TRBV7-6
DNA: TGTGCCAGCAGCTCGGGACTAGCGGGGGCACGCACAGATACGCAGTATTTT
CDR3: CASSSGLAGARTDTQYF

J: TRBJ2-1
size: few
D: NA
V: TRBV6-6
DNA: TGTGCCAGCAGTTCGGACTTCAATGAGCAGTTCTTC
CDR3: CASSSDFNEQFF

J: TRBJ1-6
size: many
D: TRBD1
V: TRBV12-3/TRBV12-4
DNA: TGTGCCAGCACCCGGACAGGGGACTCACCCCTCCACTTT
CDR3: CASTRTGDSPLHF

J: TRBJ1-1
size: NA
D: NA
V: TRBV27
DNA: TGTGCCAGCAGTTCCGGCGGGACACAAGAAGCTTTCTTT
CDR3: CASSSGGTQEAFF

J: TRBJ1-1
size: few
D: NA
V: TRBV19
DNA: TGTGCCAGCGGACACCGTGGGAACACTGAAGCTTTCTTT
CDR3: CASGHRGNTEAFF

J: TRBJ1-1
size: many
D: NA
V: TRBV7-2
DNA: TGTGCCAGCAGCTTAGATGTCGGACGTCCCACTGAAGCTTTCTTT
CDR3: CASSLDVGRPTEAFF

J: TRBJ1-2
size: NA
D: NA
V: TRBV27
DNA: TGTGCCAGCAGCCAAACCCAGGGAAACGGCTACACCTTC
CDR3: CASSQTQGNGYTF

J: TRBJ2-7
size: many
D: NA
V: TRBV7-2
DNA: TGTGCCAGCAGCTTAGAGGGAGCGGGCCTACCCTACGAGCAGTACTTC
CDR3: CASSLEGAGLPYEQYF

J: TRBJ2-1
size: NA
D: NA
V: TRBV7-4
DNA: TGTGCCAGCAGCTTAGAGATGACCCGGGAGTACAATGAGCAGTTCTTC
CDR3: CASSLEMTREYNEQFF

J: TRBJ1-5
size: many
D: NA
V: TRBV7-2
DNA: TGTGCCAGCAGCTTAGACAGTAGCAATCAGCCCCAGCATTTT
CDR3: CASSLDSSNQPQHF

J: TRBJ2-4
size: NA
D: NA
V: TRBV29-1
DNA: TGCAGCGTTGATCAGGGCGCAAAAAACATTCAGTACTTC
CDR3: CSVDQGAKNIQYF

J: TRBJ2-3
size: NA
D: NA
V: TRBV7-8
DNA: TGTGCCAGCAGCTACCTTAGGGACGGACGGGGGAGAGATACGCAGTATTTT
CDR3: CASSYLRDGRGRDTQYF

J: TRBJ1-4
size: NA
D: NA
V: TRBV7-2
DNA: TGTGCCAGCAGCTTAGGCCCGGGTGCAACTAATGAAAAACTGTTTTTT
CDR3: CASSLGPGATNEKLFF

J: TRBJ2-7
size: once
D: TRBD1
V: TRBV27
DNA: TGTGCCAGCAGTTTATTTTCAGGGGGCATCGAGCAGTACTTC
CDR3: CASSLFSGGIEQYF

J: TRBJ1-5
size: NA
D: TRBD1
V: TRBV15
DNA: TGTGCCACCTCCAGGGACAGGGGCTACAATCAGCCCCAGCATTTT
CDR3: CATSRDRGYNQPQHF

J: TRBJ2-4
size: few
D: NA
V: TRBV12-5
DNA: TGTGCTAGTGGCCCTCTTGAGGGATCACCACTAGCCAAAAACATTCAGTACTTC
CDR3: CASGPLEGSPLAKNIQYF

J: TRBJ2-3
size: once
D: TRBD2
V: TRBV20-1
DNA: TGCAGTGCTAGACCTTCCCGCGGGAGTCGCGGCACAGATACGCAGTATTTT
CDR3: CSARPSRGSRGTDTQYF

J: TRBJ2-6
size: NA
D: NA
V: TRBV6-2/TRBV6-3
DNA: TGTGCCAGCAGTGACCCCCCGGGAAGGGCCGGGGCCAACGTCCTGACTTTC
CDR3: CASSDPPGRAGANVLTF

J: TRBJ2-5
size: NA
D: NA
V: TRBV6-1
DNA: TGTGCCAGCAGCCTACACCTCCGGGAGACCCAGTACTTC
CDR3: CASSLHLRETQYF

J: TRBJ2-7
size: few
D: TRBD2
V: TRBV11-2
DNA: TGTGCCAGCAGCCAACCAGGACTAGCGGGAGTCTACGTCGAGCAGTACTTC
CDR3: CASSQPGLAGVYVEQYF

J: TRBJ1-6
size: many
D: TRBD1
V: TRBV7-2
DNA: TGTGCCAGCAGCGTAACCGGGACAGACTCCTATAATTCACCCCTCCACTTT
CDR3: CASSVTGTDSYNSPLHF

J: TRBJ1-6
size: NA
D: NA
V: TRBV6-1
DNA: TGTGCCAGCAGTTACACGGGCACGTATAATTCACCCCTCCACTTT
CDR3: CASSYTGTYNSPLHF

J: TRBJ2-7
size: NA
D: NA
V: TRBV6-4
DNA: TGTGCCAGCAGTCCCAGGGGGGACAGTTTTTACGAGCAGTACTTC
CDR3: CASSPRGDSFYEQYF

J: TRBJ1-4
size: NA
D: TRBD1
V: TRBV4-1
DNA: TGCGCCAGCAGCCAAACCCGGGACAGGGAACGAAAACTGTTTTTT
CDR3: CASSQTRDRERKLFF

J: TRBJ2-4
size: many
D: TRBD2
V: TRBV7-2
DNA: TGTGCCAGCAGCTTAGCGCCAGGGACTAGCGGGGGGGTCAACATTCAGTACTTC
CDR3: CASSLAPGTSGGVNIQYF

J: TRBJ2-7
size: many
D: NA
V: TRBV7-2
DNA: TGTGCCAGCAGTTTACTCGGACGCGGCCCCTACGAGCAGTACTTC
CDR3: CASSLLGRGPYEQYF

J: TRBJ2-7
size: few
D: NA
V: TRBV15
DNA: TGTGCCACCAGCAGAGATTTGTTGGGACCATTAAGTACGTTCGAGCAGTACTTC
CDR3: CATSRDLLGPLSTFEQYF

J: TRBJ2-3
size: NA
D: NA
V: TRBV5-3
DNA: TGTGCCAGCACCCCTTTTATGAGGACAGATACGCAGTATTTT
CDR3: CASTPFMRTDTQYF

J: TRBJ2-5
size: NA
D: TRBD2
V: TRBV12-3/TRBV12-4
DNA: TGTGCCAGCAGTTCCTCCGGACTAGCGGGGGAAGAGACCCAGTACTTC
CDR3: CASSSSGLAGEETQYF

J: TRBJ2-5
size: few
D: NA
V: TRBV7-3
DNA: TGTGCCAGCAGCTCAATCGGATCGGAGACCCAGTACTTC
CDR3: CASSSIGSETQYF

J: TRBJ1-1
size: NA
D: NA
V: TRBV10-3
DNA: TGTGCCATCACCCCGGGGGGGATGAACACTGAAGCTTTCTTT
CDR3: CAITPGGMNTEAFF

J: TRBJ1-1
size: few
D: NA
V: TRBV6-5
DNA: TGTGCCAGCAGTTACTCATCGGCTGACACTGAAGCTTTCTTT
CDR3: CASSYSSADTEAFF

J: TRBJ2-7
size: few
D: TRBD2
V: TRBV6-1
DNA: TGTGCCAGCAGTGAATCCCGCCTAGCGGGAGGGCCGTCCTACGAGCAGTACTTC
CDR3: CASSESRLAGGPSYEQYF

J: TRBJ2-2
size: NA
D: NA
V: TRBV5-6
DNA: TGTGCCAGCAGCGGGTGGAGCGGCTCGGGCACCGGGGAGCTGTTTTTT
CDR3: CASSGWSGSGTGELFF

J: TRBJ2-3
size: many
D: NA
V: TRBV7-2
DNA: TGTGCCAGCAGCTCCGTCGGGGGGCGCACAGATACGCAGTATTTT
CDR3: CASSSVGGRTDTQYF

J: TRBJ1-2
size: few
D: NA
V: TRBV6-8
DNA: TGTGCCAGCAGTTACTCCCGGGCGCTCGGCTACACCTTC
CDR3: CASSYSRALGYTF

J: TRBJ2-1
size: NA
D: TRBD1
V: TRBV6-5
DNA: TGTGCCAGCAGTTACTCCTCAGGGGGTCTACCTGAGCAGTTCTTC
CDR3: CASSYSSGGLPEQFF

J: TRBJ2-1
size: few
D: TRBD2
V: TRBV5-6
DNA: TGTGCCAGTACCACCCGTAGAACCCATAGCGGGATGGGGCACAATGAGCAGTTCTTC
CDR3: CASTTRRTHSGMGHNEQFF

J: TRBJ2-7
size: NA
D: NA
V: TRBV19
DNA: TGTGCCAGCAGCGCTGACCCTGCTTCCTACGAGCAGTACTTC
CDR3: CASSADPASYEQYF

J: TRBJ2-1
size: NA
D: NA
V: TRBV4-3
DNA: TGCGCCAGCAGCGCGGCGAGCTCCTACAATGAGCAGTTCTTC
CDR3: CASSAASSYNEQFF

J: TRBJ1-6
size: few
D: TRBD1
V: TRBV7-6
DNA: TGTGCCAGCAGCCCCGACAGGGGGCATTCACCCCTCCACTTT
CDR3: CASSPDRGHSPLHF

J: TRBJ1-1
size: NA
D: TRBD1
V: TRBV11-2
DNA: TGTGCCAGCAGAGACCACTACAGGGGGGGGGGTAGAACTGAAGCTTTCTTT
CDR3: CASRDHYRGGGRTEAFF

J: TRBJ2-2
size: NA
D: NA
V: TRBV7-9
DNA: TGTGCCAGCATGAGGGGGACGGCCGGGGAGCTGTTTTTT
CDR3: CASMRGTAGELFF